These 27 T cell receptor beta chains were sequenced from one sample in a study of STAT5B mutations in CD4+ large granular lymphocyte leukemia. Sequencing used immunoSEQ multiplex PCR; TCRdb keeps in-frame clones, though not all of them. The sample records over 300 clones, 73% being singletons. The sequenced sample consisted of PBMCs. The source is a woman aged 50 to 60 with CD4+ T-cell large granular lymphocyte leukemia.

The V and J genes are TRBV5-4 and TRBJ1-1; TRBD1 is a possible D gene (6 bases). The CDR3 has 15 amino acids. Germline V gene data show CDR1 as SGHNT and CDR2 as YYREEE (reference sequence). V gave up 2 bases and J gave up 2 bases, with 13 bases separating them. DNA for the CDR3: TGTGCCAGCAGCTTTTCTCAGGGGCCAAACACTGAAGCTTTCTTT. This codes for CASSFSQGPNTEAFF.

The chain uses TRBV5-6 and TRBJ2-1; D might be TRBD2 (6 bases). With 4 bases removed from V and 0 bases from J, the gap between germline ends came to 14 bases. Germline V gene sequence: CDR1 SGHDT, CDR2 YYEEEE. The CDR3 runs 16 residues. The CDR3 loop is CASSPLGGGSYNEQFF. In DNA, the CDR3 is TGTGCCAGCAGCCCTCTTGGGGGAGGCTCCTACAATGAGCAGTTCTTC. The full variable domain, completed using reference TRBV5-6 and TRBJ2-1, is DAGVTQSPTHLIKTRGQQVTLRCSPKSGHDTVSWYQQALGQGPQFIFQYYEEEERQRGNFPDRFSGHQFPNYSSELNVNALLLGDSALYLCASSPLGGGSYNEQFFGPGTRLTVL.

The CDR3 nucleotides read TGCGCCAGCAGCCAAGATGAACAGGAGTTTCGCTACGAGCAGTACTTC. Its protein product is CASSQDEQEFRYEQYF. This sequence joins TRBV4-3 and TRBJ2-7, with a possible D match to TRBD1 (5 bases). The CDR3 loop spans 16 amino acids. CDR1 and CDR2 (germline): LGHNA, YSLEER. Trimming removed 0 bases from V and 3 bases from J, with 15 bases in between.

The V and J genes are TRBV5-1 and TRBJ2-5, with D unresolved. The CDR3 totals 15 residues. V was pared by 0 bases and J by 1 base, with 10 bases between. The germline gives CDR1 SGHRS, CDR2 YFSETQ. The CDR3 spells CASSLAQTIQETQYF. The CDR3 nucleotides are TGCGCCAGCAGCTTGGCACAGACGATCCAAGAGACCCAGTACTTC.

This chain uses TRBV5-1 with TRBJ2-2; 9 bases align to TRBD1. Germline V gives CDR1 SGHRS, CDR2 YFSETQ. The CDR3 runs 15 residues. Trimming took 3 bases from V and 3 from J; bases not matched to a gene: 3. CDR3 in DNA: TGCGCCAGCAGCTCGACAGGGGGAGACACCGGGGAGCTGTTTTTT. Its protein is CASSSTGGDTGELFF.

CDR3 protein: CAPRKATGELFF. CDR3 in DNA: TGTGCCCCACGGAAAGCCACCGGGGAGCTGTTTTTT. This chain joins TRBV7-9 and TRBJ2-2; no firm D call. V dropped 11 bases and J dropped 4 bases, with 11 bases sitting between them. The CDR3 runs to 12 residues. Germline CDR1 is SEHNR and CDR2 is FQNEAQ (reference sequence).

The rearrangement uses TRBV9 and TRBJ2-7; 9 bases are shared with TRBD2. Trimming removed 2 bases from V and 3 bases from J; junction bases left unmatched: 3. Germline lookup yields CDR1 SGDLS and CDR2 YYNGEE. This CDR3 contains 14 residues. The CDR3 loop reads CASSVSAGGYEQYF. The CDR3 DNA is TGTGCCAGCAGCGTTTCAGCGGGAGGCTACGAGCAGTACTTC.

The CDR3 nucleotides are TGTGCCAGCAGCTCACTCCCTAGCGGCTCCTACAATGAGCAGTTCTTC. It yields the protein CASSSLPSGSYNEQFF. The V gene is TRBV7-9, the J gene TRBJ2-1; 7 bases line up with TRBD2. V lost 4 bases to trimming and J lost 0 bases; unmatched junction nucleotides: 6. Germline V gene lookup returns CDR1 SEHNR and CDR2 FQNEAQ (reference sequence). The CDR3 is 16 residues long.

This clone came up a few times. The chain combines TRBV5-1 with TRBJ1-5, with a weak D call TRBD1 (5 bases). In germline, CDR1 is SGHRS, CDR2 YFSETQ. V was pared by 0 bases and J by 2 bases, with 9 bases between. The CDR3 loop spans 15 amino acids. CDR3 bases: TGCGCCAGCAGCTTGGACGGGGCGCGCAATCAGCCCCAGCATTTT. Protein product: CASSLDGARNQPQHF.

This chain links TRBV7-9 with TRBJ1-4, with D hard to call. The CDR3 runs 14 residues. Germline V gives CDR1 SEHNR, CDR2 FQNEAQ (reference sequence). Trimming shortened V by 5 bases and J by 5 bases, and 12 bases separated the two germline ends. The CDR3 reads CASSQAPSNEKLFF. DNA for the CDR3: TGTGCCAGCAGCCAGGCCCCGTCGAATGAAAAACTGTTTTTT. Based on the CDR3 plus reference TRBV7-9 and TRBJ1-4, the full variable domain is DTGVSQNPRHKITKRGQNVTFRCDPISEHNRLYWYRQTLGQGPEFLTYFQNEAQLEKSRLLSDRFSAERPKGSFSTLEIQRTEQGDSAMYLCASSQAPSNEKLFFGSGTQLSVL.

V is TRBV6-1 and J is TRBJ1-5; D is possibly TRBD1 (6 bases). The CDR3 is made up of 18 amino acids. Germline lookup yields CDR1 MNHNS and CDR2 SASEGT. V was cut by 1 base and J by 2 bases, with 18 bases left in between. The CDR3 spells CASSEGGRGEYGNQPQHF. The CDR3 nucleotides are TGTGCCAGCAGTGAAGGGGGCAGGGGAGAATATGGCAATCAGCCCCAGCATTTT.

The V call is TRBV4-3, the J call TRBJ2-1, with a tentative D call TRBD2 (6 bases). The germline V gene encodes CDR1 LGHNA and CDR2 YSLEER. The CDR3 loop spans 14 amino acids. V dropped 4 bases and J dropped 10 bases, with 17 bases sitting between them. CDR3 residues: CASSPWEASKEQFF. The CDR3 coding sequence is TGCGCCAGCAGCCCCTGGGAGGCTAGTAAGGAGCAGTTCTTC.

This sequence joins TRBV6-5 and TRBJ1-2; 8 nucleotides line up with TRBD1. Germline lookup yields CDR1 MNHEY and CDR2 SVGAGI. The V and J ends lost 0 bases and 2 bases, in that order; junction bases with no gene match: 5. The CDR3 loop spans 16 amino acids. CDR3 residues: CASSYSIDRGNYGYTF. The DNA of the CDR3 is TGTGCCAGCAGTTACTCGATAGACAGGGGAAACTATGGCTACACCTTC.

The V gene is TRBV6-5, the J gene TRBJ2-5, with 7 bases lining up with TRBD2. The CDR3 contains 13 residues. The germline gives CDR1 MNHEY, CDR2 SVGAGI. V gave up 5 bases and J gave up 4 bases; unmatched junction bases: 4. CDR3 nucleotide sequence: TGTGCCAGCAGTGACGGGAGGCGAGAGACCCAGTACTTC. Amino acids: CASSDGRRETQYF.

A few counts support this clone. The rearrangement joins TRBV7-9 to TRBJ2-7, with 9 positions matching TRBD1. V was clipped by 3 bases and J by 2 bases; unmatched bases: 8. The CDR3 has 16 amino acids. Germline V gene lookup returns CDR1 SEHNR and CDR2 FQNEAQ (reference sequence). In nucleotides, the CDR3 is TGTGCCAGCAGCTTCCCACCCGGGACAGGGCCCTACGAGCAGTACTTC. This translates into CASSFPPGTGPYEQYF.

Concerning this clone: The junction shows a germline mismatch at one end, possibly a read error. V is TRBV18 and J is TRBJ2-3; TRBD2 matches 9 bases. CDR1 is KGHSH and CDR2 is LQKENI in the germline V gene. The CDR3 contains 13 residues. CDR3 loop: CAGSGTSPDTQYF. CDR3 coding DNA: TGTGCCGGCTCCGGGACTAGCCCAGATACGCAGTATTTT. The entire variable domain, with the rest obtained from reference TRBV18 and TRBJ2-3, is as follows: NAGVMQNPRHLVRRRGQEARLRCSPMKGHSHVYWYRQLPEEGLKFMVYLQKENIIDESGMPKERFSAEFPKEGPSILRIQQVVRGDSAAYFCAGSGTSPDTQYFGPGTRLTVL.

V is TRBV6-4 and J is TRBJ2-3, with TRBD2 matching over 8 bases. The CDR3 extends over 13 amino acids. V lost 3 bases, J lost 4 bases, and 0 bases stayed unmatched. Germline V gene sequence: CDR1 MRHNA, CDR2 SNTAGT. The CDR3 DNA is TGTGCCAGCAGTGAGCGGGAGGCAGATACGCAGTATTTT. Encoded protein: CASSEREADTQYF.

The gene calls are TRBV2 and TRBJ1-1; TRBD1 might be the D (5 bases). The CDR3 runs 13 residues. Germline V CDR1 and CDR2: SNHLY, FYNNEI. V lost 5 bases, J lost 11 bases, and 18 bases lay in between. The CDR3 DNA reads TGTGCCAGCAGTCTCGAGGGGAGCCAAGGGGCTTTCTTT. Protein product: CASSLEGSQGAFF.

This clone came up a few times. In DNA, the CDR3 is TGCAGTGCTAGTATCACAGATACGCAGTATTTT. Residues: CSASITDTQYF. V is TRBV20-1 and J is TRBJ2-3, with D hard to call. The V and J ends lost 3 bases and 2 bases respectively, with 3 bases between them. This CDR3 is built from 11 residues. Germline CDR1 DFQATT, CDR2 SNEGSKA (reference sequence).

The V and J genes are TRBV11-2 and TRBJ2-1, with 7 bases lining up with TRBD1. Germline trimming cut 5 bases from V and 0 bases from J; bases unmatched to any gene: 10. Germline CDR1 SGHAT, CDR2 FQNNGV. The CDR3 length is 17 residues. The CDR3 region has the DNA TGTGCCAGCAGCCACAGAGGGGACAGCAGCTCCTACAATGAGCAGTTCTTC. It translates to CASSHRGDSSSYNEQFF.

By share of the sample, this clone is medium-sized (0.01 to 0.1%). The V and J genes are TRBV28 and TRBJ1-1, with 9 bases identical to TRBD1. V shed 6 bases, J shed 6 bases, and the junction held 8 bases outside the gene matches. Germline V gene lookup returns CDR1 MDHEN and CDR2 SYDVKM. CDR3 length equals 14 residues. CDR3 sequence (DNA): TGTGCCAGCAGACCCGGACAGGGGACCGCTGAAGCTTTCTTT. Protein: CASRPGQGTAEAFF.

The gene calls are TRBV11-2 and TRBJ1-2; D is possibly TRBD1 (6 bases). V was cut by 1 base and J by 0 bases, with 12 bases left in between. Germline V lookup: CDR1 SGHAT, CDR2 FQNNGV. The CDR3 sequence is 16 residues long. The CDR3 loop reads CASSLAADSSNYGYTF. CDR3 sequence (DNA): TGTGCCAGCAGCTTAGCGGCGGACAGTTCTAACTATGGCTACACCTTC.

This chain joins TRBV6-6 and TRBJ1-5; 10 bases are shared with TRBD1. The germline gives CDR1 MNHNY, CDR2 SVGAGI (reference sequence). Trimming at V came to 11 bases and at J to 2 bases, leaving 6 bases not matched to a gene. The CDR3 sequence is 14 residues long. CDR3 in DNA: TGTGCCGGTTCCGGGACAGGGGGCAATCAGCCCCAGCATTTT. This encodes CAGSGTGGNQPQHF.

The rearrangement links TRBV5-5 to TRBJ2-7, with TRBD1 matching over 8 bases. Germline-derived CDR1 and CDR2 are SGHKS and YYEKEE (reference sequence). The CDR3 covers 15 residues. J lost 4 bases, V lost 0 bases, and 6 bases had no gene match. The CDR3 DNA sequence: TGTGCCAGCAGCTTGGCCCTTTACAGGGGGTACGAGCAGTACTTC. Translating gives CASSLALYRGYEQYF.

In this sample, this clone turned up once. The chain employs TRBV6-4 and TRBJ2-1, with 8 bases that match TRBD2. The junction had 4 bases not matched to a gene; V was cut back by 3 bases and J by 0 bases. The CDR3 extends over 16 amino acids. CDR1 and CDR2 (germline): MRHNA, SNTAGT. CDR3 protein: CASSDVGTSSYNEQFF. CDR3 bases: TGTGCCAGCAGTGATGTGGGGACTAGCTCCTACAATGAGCAGTTCTTC.

V gene TRBV28 combines with J gene TRBJ1-4; TRBD1 might be the D (5 bases). The CDR3 has 15 residues. The V and J ends lost 6 bases and 3 bases respectively, with 14 bases between them. Germline V gene lookup returns CDR1 MDHEN and CDR2 SYDVKM. DNA for the CDR3: TGTGCCAGCAGCCTCCCCACAGGACCTAATGAAAAACTGTTTTTT. Residues: CASSLPTGPNEKLFF.

The rearrangement joins TRBV28 to TRBJ1-2, with TRBD1 identical over 9 bases. CDR3 length equals 14 residues. Per germline, CDR1 MDHEN and CDR2 SYDVKM. The ends lost 7 bases at V and 8 bases at J; junction bases unmatched: 11. The CDR3 protein is CASNSWGTGNGYTF. The CDR3 DNA is TGTGCCAGCAACTCGTGGGGGACAGGGAACGGCTACACCTTC.